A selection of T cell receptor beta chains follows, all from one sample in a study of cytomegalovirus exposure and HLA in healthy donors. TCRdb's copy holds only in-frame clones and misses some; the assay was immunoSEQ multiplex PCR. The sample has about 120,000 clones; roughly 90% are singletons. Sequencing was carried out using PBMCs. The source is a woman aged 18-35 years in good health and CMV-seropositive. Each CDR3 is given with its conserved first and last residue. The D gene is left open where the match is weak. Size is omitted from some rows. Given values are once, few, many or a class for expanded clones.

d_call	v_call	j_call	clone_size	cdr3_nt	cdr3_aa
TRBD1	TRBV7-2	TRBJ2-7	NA	TGTGCCAGCAGCTCCTCAGGGGGCGAGCAGTACTTC	CASSSSGGEQYF
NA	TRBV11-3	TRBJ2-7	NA	TGTGCCAGCAGCTTAGATCCTTGGTACAGCCGCTACGAGCAGTACTTC	CASSLDPWYSRYEQYF
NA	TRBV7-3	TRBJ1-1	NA	TGTGCCAGCAGCTTAAGGGCAGCTTCCCTCCCCACTGAAGCTTTCTTT	CASSLRAASLPTEAFF
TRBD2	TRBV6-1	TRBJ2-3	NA	TGTGCCAGCAACCCTAGCGGGGTAGGCACAGATACGCAGTATTTT	CASNPSGVGTDTQYF
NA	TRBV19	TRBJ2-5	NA	TGTGCCAGTAGTATAGCGGGGAGCCAAGAGACCCAGTACTTC	CASSIAGSQETQYF
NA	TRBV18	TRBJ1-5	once	TGTGCCAGCTCACCAGACACCTCAATCCAGCCCCAGCATTTT	CASSPDTSIQPQHF
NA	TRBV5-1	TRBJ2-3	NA	TGCGCCAGCAGCTTAGGACTCTATACGCAGTATTTT	CASSLGLYTQYF
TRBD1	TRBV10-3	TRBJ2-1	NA	TGTGCCATCAGGGGGGACAGGTACAATGAGCAGTTCTTC	CAIRGDRYNEQFF
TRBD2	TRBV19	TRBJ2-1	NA	TGTGCCAGTAGTATCCCAATAGCGGGAGCCTCCTACAATGAGCAGTTCTTC	CASSIPIAGASYNEQFF
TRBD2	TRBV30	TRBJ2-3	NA	TGTGCCTGGACCCCGGGACTAGCGGCTACAGATACGCAGTATTTT	CAWTPGLAATDTQYF
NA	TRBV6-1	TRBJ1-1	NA	TGTGCCAGCTCCAGACAGTTTGGGTCTGAAGCTTTCTTT	CASSRQFGSEAFF
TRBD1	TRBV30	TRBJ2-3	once	TGTGCCTGGGACAGGGGCACAGATACGCAGTATTTT	CAWDRGTDTQYF
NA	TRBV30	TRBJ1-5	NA	TGTGCCTGGAGCGGGGGATATAGCAATCAGCCCCAGCATTTT	CAWSGGYSNQPQHF
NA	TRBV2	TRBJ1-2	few	TGTGCCAGCACCCCCAAGAGTAGTGGCTATGGCTACACCTTC	CASTPKSSGYGYTF
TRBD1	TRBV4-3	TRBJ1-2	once	TGCGCCAGCAGCCGAAGGACAGGGCAGGATGTGAACTATGGCTACACCTTC	CASSRRTGQDVNYGYTF
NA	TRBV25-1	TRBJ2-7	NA	TGTGCCAGCAGTGAATTCTCCAGGTACGAGCAGTACTTC	CASSEFSRYEQYF
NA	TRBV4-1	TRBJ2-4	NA	TGCGCCAGCAGCCAAGGGGCCCCGGACATTCAGTACTTC	CASSQGAPDIQYF
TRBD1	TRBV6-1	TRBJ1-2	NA	TGTGCCAGCAGACATACAGGGGTGTCCTATGGCTACACCTTC	CASRHTGVSYGYTF
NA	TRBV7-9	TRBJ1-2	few	TGTGCCAGCAGCTTAGCGGGCGGGAGCTATGGCTACACCTTC	CASSLAGGSYGYTF
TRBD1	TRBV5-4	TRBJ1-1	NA	TGTGCCAGCAGCTCCGGGACAGGGGGCTGGACTGAAGCTTTCTTT	CASSSGTGGWTEAFF
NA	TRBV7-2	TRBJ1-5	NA	TGTGCCAGCAGCTTAGCACAGGGCCGAAATCAGCCCCAGCATTTT	CASSLAQGRNQPQHF
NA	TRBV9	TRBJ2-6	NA	TGTGCCAGCAGCGTAGAGGGGTGGTCCTCTGGGGCCAACGTCCTGACTTTC	CASSVEGWSSGANVLTF
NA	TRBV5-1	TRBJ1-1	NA	TGCGCCAGCAGCTTGGGCGGGAACACTGAAGCTTTCTTT	CASSLGGNTEAFF
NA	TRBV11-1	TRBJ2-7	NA	TGTGCCAGCAGCTTAGGTGGGCAGCACTACGAGCAGTACTTC	CASSLGGQHYEQYF
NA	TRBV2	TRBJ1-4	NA	TGTGCCAGCAGTGAAGCGCGGCGGAACCGCATGTTTTTT	CASSEARRNRMFF
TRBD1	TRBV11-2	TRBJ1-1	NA	TGTGCCAGCAGGCGCGGGACAGGGGGAACGAACACTGAAGCTTTCTTT	CASRRGTGGTNTEAFF
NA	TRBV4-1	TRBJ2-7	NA	TGCGCCAGCAGCCCCTTGACCGACACCCACTCCTACGAGCAGTACTTC	CASSPLTDTHSYEQYF
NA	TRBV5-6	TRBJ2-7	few	TGTGCCAGCAGCTTTCAGGGGATTAACGAGCAGTACTTC	CASSFQGINEQYF
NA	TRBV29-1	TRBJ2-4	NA	TGCAGCGTTGAAGTGGGCCGCTACGCCCTAGCCAAAAACATTCAGTACTTC	CSVEVGRYALAKNIQYF
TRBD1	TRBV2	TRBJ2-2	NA	TGTGCCAGCAGTGAAGGCCCAGCAGGGGGCGTTTCCGGGGAGCTGTTTTTT	CASSEGPAGGVSGELFF
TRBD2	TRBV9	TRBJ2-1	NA	TGTGCCAGCAGCGTAGAGTCTCGAGGGCTAGCGGGAGAATATGGGTACAATGAGCAGTTCTTC	CASSVESRGLAGEYGYNEQFF
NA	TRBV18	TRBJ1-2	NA	TGTGCCAGCTCACCACCGGGGGGGGACTCTGGCTACACCTTC	CASSPPGGDSGYTF
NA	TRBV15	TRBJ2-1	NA	TGTGCCACCAGCAGAGATTGGTTACAGCCCTACAATGAGCAGTTCTTC	CATSRDWLQPYNEQFF
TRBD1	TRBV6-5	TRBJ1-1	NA	TGTGCCAGCAGTCCCTGGACAGGGAGCACTGAAGCTTTCTTT	CASSPWTGSTEAFF
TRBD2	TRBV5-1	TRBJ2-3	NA	TGCGCCAGCAGCTCCGGGACTAGCGGCTACACAGATACGCAGTATTTT	CASSSGTSGYTDTQYF
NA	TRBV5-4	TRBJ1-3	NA	TGTGCCAGCAGCTTAGGGGGAGCTAACGGAAACACCATATATTTT	CASSLGGANGNTIYF
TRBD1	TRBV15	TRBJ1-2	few	TGTGCCACCAGCAGGGGGGGCGGGACAGTTAACTATGGCTACACCTTC	CATSRGGGTVNYGYTF
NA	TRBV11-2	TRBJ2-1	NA	TGTGCCAGCAGCTTTTCCCTAGCAGCCAATGAGCAGTTCTTC	CASSFSLAANEQFF
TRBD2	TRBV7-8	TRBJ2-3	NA	TGTGCCAGCAGAAGAGTAACGGGACTAGCGGGGGAAACAGATACGCAGTATTTT	CASRRVTGLAGETDTQYF
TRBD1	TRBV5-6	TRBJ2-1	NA	TGTGCCAGCAGCTACGTAACAGGGGATGAGCAGTTCTTC	CASSYVTGDEQFF
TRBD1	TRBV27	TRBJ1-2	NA	TGTGCCAGCAGCTCCCGAGTCGGACAGGGGGCGAGCTATGGCTACACCTTC	CASSSRVGQGASYGYTF
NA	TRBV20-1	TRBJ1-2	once	TGCAGTGCTAGAGAGGGAGGTGGCTACACCTTC	CSAREGGGYTF
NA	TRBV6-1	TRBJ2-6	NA	TGTGCCAGCAGTGAAAGGGGCTCTGGGGCCAACGTCCTGACTTTC	CASSERGSGANVLTF
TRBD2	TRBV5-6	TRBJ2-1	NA	TGTGCCAGCAGCTGGACTAGCGGGATCTACAATGAGCAGTTCTTC	CASSWTSGIYNEQFF
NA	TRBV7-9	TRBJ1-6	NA	TGTGCCAGCAGCTTTGGGGGAGGAAATTCACCCCTCCACTTT	CASSFGGGNSPLHF
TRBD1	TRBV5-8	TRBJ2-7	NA	TGTGCCAGCAGCTTGATGTTGGGACAGGGGTCCTACGAGCAGTACTTC	CASSLMLGQGSYEQYF